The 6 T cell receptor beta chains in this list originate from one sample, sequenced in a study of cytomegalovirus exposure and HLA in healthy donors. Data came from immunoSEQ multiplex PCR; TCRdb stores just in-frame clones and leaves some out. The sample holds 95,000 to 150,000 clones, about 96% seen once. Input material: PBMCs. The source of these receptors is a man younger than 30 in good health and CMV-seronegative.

Here the CDR3 reads CASSRWETGELFF. The CDR3 region has the DNA TGTGCCAGCAGTAGGTGGGAGACCGGGGAGCTGTTTTTT. The rearrangement uses TRBV28 and TRBJ2-2; D might be TRBD2 (5 bases). Germline loops: CDR1 MDHEN, CDR2 SYDVKM. V dropped 5 bases and J dropped 5 bases, with 9 bases sitting between them. The CDR3 has 13 residues.

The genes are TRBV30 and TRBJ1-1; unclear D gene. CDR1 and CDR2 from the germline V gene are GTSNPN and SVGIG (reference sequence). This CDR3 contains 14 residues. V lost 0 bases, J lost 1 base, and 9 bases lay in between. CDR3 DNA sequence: TGTGCCTGGAGTGTACGAGGTTCGAACACTGAAGCTTTCTTT. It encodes CAWSVRGSNTEAFF.

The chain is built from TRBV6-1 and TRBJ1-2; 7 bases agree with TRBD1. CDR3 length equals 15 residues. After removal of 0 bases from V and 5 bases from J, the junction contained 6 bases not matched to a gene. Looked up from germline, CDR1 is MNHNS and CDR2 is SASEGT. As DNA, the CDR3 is TGTGCCAGCAGTGAAGCCGGGACAGCCCCTTATGGCTACACCTTC. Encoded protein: CASSEAGTAPYGYTF.

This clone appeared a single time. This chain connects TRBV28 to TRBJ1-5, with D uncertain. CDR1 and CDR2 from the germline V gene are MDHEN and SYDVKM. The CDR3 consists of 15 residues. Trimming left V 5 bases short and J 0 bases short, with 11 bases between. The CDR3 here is CASSPHRNSNQPQHF. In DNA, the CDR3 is TGTGCCAGCAGTCCCCACAGAAATAGCAATCAGCCCCAGCATTTT.

In DNA form, the CDR3 reads TGCAGTGCTCCTAATTTTTATGGCTACACCTTC. It codes for CSAPNFYGYTF. This rearrangement joins TRBV20-1 to TRBJ1-2; D gene uncertain. V was cut by 5 bases and J by 5 bases, with 9 bases left in between. CDR1 DFQATT and CDR2 SNEGSKA come from the germline V gene (reference sequence). The CDR3 spans 11 residues.

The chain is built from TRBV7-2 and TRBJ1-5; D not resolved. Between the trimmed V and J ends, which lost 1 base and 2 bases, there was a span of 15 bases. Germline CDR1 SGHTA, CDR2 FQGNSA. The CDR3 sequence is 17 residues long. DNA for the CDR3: TGTGCCAGCAGCTTAGACTTTTCTGTAACGGGCAATCAGCCCCAGCATTTT. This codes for CASSLDFSVTGNQPQHF.